The 11 T cell receptor beta chains below all came from one sample that was sequenced in a study. Assay used: immunoSEQ multiplex PCR; TCRdb lists only in-frame clones, some missing. The sample holds approximately 50,000 clones, 80% to 95% seen once. Sequenced material: PBMCs. The receptors shown here come from a man aged 35 to 55 with rheumatoid arthritis.

The sample holds one count of this clone. This chain links TRBV6-5 with TRBJ2-2; no reliable D call. CDR3 size: 13 residues. CDR1 and CDR2 from the germline V gene are MNHEY and SVGAGI. V was cut by 7 bases and J by 3 bases, with 9 bases left in between. CDR3 in amino acids: CASKLVHTGELFF. The DNA of the CDR3 is TGTGCCAGCAAGCTAGTTCACACCGGGGAGCTGTTTTTT.

V usage is TRBV7-2 and J usage is TRBJ1-2, with D unresolved. The CDR3 covers 14 residues. Trimming left V 1 base short and J 1 base short, with 7 bases between. Looked up from germline, CDR1 is SGHTA and CDR2 is FQGNSA. In DNA form, the CDR3 reads TGTGCCAGCAGCTTAGAAGCCAGTAACTATGGCTACACCTTC. Its translation: CASSLEASNYGYTF.

The V gene is TRBV29-1, the J gene TRBJ1-2; D gene ambiguous. The CDR3 contains 11 residues. CDR1 and CDR2 (germline): SQVTM, ANQGSEA. V shed 1 base and J shed 4 bases, with 4 bases lying between them. This CDR3 is CSVEGRYGYTF. The CDR3 DNA reads TGCAGCGTTGAAGGGCGCTATGGCTACACCTTC.

V usage is TRBV18 and J usage is TRBJ2-7, with 7 bases aligning to TRBD2. V lost 4 bases to trimming and J lost 4 bases; unmatched junction nucleotides: 13. Germline CDR1 and CDR2: KGHSH and LQKENI. The CDR3 runs 16 residues. The CDR3 protein is CASSLPSGGSGYEQYF. For the CDR3, the DNA is TGTGCCAGCTCACTACCTTCGGGCGGGAGTGGGTACGAGCAGTACTTC.

This chain uses TRBV11-3 with TRBJ2-1; TRBD2 aligns across 13 bases. The germline gives CDR1 SGHNT, CDR2 YENEEA. V gave up 1 base and J gave up 4 bases; unmatched junction bases: 1. The CDR3 length is 16 residues. The CDR3 sequence is CASSLGLAGGYNEQFF. The CDR3 DNA is TGTGCCAGCAGCTTAGGACTAGCGGGAGGATACAATGAGCAGTTCTTC.

V usage is TRBV30 and J usage is TRBJ1-1, with TRBD1 identical over 7 bases. Germline V gene lookup returns CDR1 GTSNPN and CDR2 SVGIG (reference sequence). V lost 7 bases to trimming and J lost 1 base; unmatched junction nucleotides: 3. This CDR3 region has 12 residues. CDR3 protein: CAFDRENTEAFF. DNA for the CDR3: TGTGCCTTTGACAGGGAGAACACTGAAGCTTTCTTT.

The rearrangement uses TRBV6-5 and TRBJ1-1, with 10 positions matching TRBD1. The V and J ends lost 6 bases and 11 bases, in that order; junction bases with no gene match: 9. The germline V gene encodes CDR1 MNHEY and CDR2 SVGAGI. The CDR3 is 13 residues long. CDR3 region: CASRGTGAYWAFF. Written as DNA, the CDR3 is TGTGCCAGCAGGGGGACAGGGGCTTATTGGGCTTTCTTT.

The chain links TRBV7-9 to TRBJ1-2, with unresolved D. The V gene lost 1 base and the J gene lost 6 bases, with 15 bases spanning the gap. Germline-derived CDR1 and CDR2 are SEHNR and FQNEAQ (reference sequence). The CDR3 runs 15 residues. CDR3 loop: CASSLGTELGDGYTF. In nucleotides, the CDR3 is TGTGCCAGCAGCTTAGGAACAGAGCTGGGAGATGGCTACACCTTC.

CDR3 amino acids: CASSYGQGANQPQHF. The CDR3 region has the DNA TGTGCCAGCAGTTACGGCCAGGGGGCGAATCAGCCCCAGCATTTT. The chain recombines TRBV6-5 with TRBJ1-5; 8 nucleotides match TRBD1. CDR1 MNHEY and CDR2 SVGAGI come from the germline V gene. Trimming took 2 bases from V and 4 from J; bases not matched to a gene: 4. The CDR3 has 15 amino acids.

Here the CDR3 DNA reads TGTGCCAGTAGTATAGCAGGGGGCTTCTCCAATCAGCCCCAGCATTTT. It specifies CASSIAGGFSNQPQHF. J is TRBJ1-5 and V is TRBV19; the match to TRBD1 covers 8 bases. Germline V gene lookup returns CDR1 LNHDA and CDR2 SQIVND (reference sequence). Trimming at V came to 1 base and at J to 3 bases, leaving 5 bases not matched to a gene. The CDR3 length is 16 residues.

The V gene is TRBV30, the J gene TRBJ2-3, with D tentatively TRBD1 (6 bases). The CDR3 is 14 amino acids. V was cut by 3 bases and J by 4 bases, with 14 bases left in between. Germline CDR1 reads GTSNPN; CDR2 reads SVGIG (reference sequence). CDR3 amino acids: CAWSTQGGPDTQYF. The CDR3 DNA is TGTGCCTGGAGCACACAGGGTGGCCCAGATACGCAGTATTTT.